The subject of this entry is one T cell receptor beta chain. Its antigen remains unknown. The sample originates from a study of spatial heterogeneity in lung cancer. In the study overall: Compared with alpha-chain sequences, beta-chain sequences were consistently detected in greater numbers. Across tumor regions, counts of TCR transcripts showed a strong correlation with a T cell module score derived from matched bulk RNA-seq. The library had UMIs, and each TCR and UMI pair averaged more than ten raw reads.

The time point is: sample taken at primary tumor resection. Tumor, nontumor lung or frozen PBMC supplied whole RNA that was sequenced unsorted. Each CDR3 protein gets one entry after TCRdb re-called the 5' RACE reads with MiXCR. The repertoire includes thousands of distinct CDR3 sequences, approximately 50% of them detected once, and about a fifth sits in the top ten. Germline-derived CDR1 and CDR2 are SGHTA and FQGNSA. The length of the CDR3 is 15 residues. The germline V and J ends were trimmed by 5 bases and 2 bases, with 14 bases remaining between them. General study findings and limits: The number of expanded tumor alpha and beta chains correlated with mutation number.

The chain carries TRBV7-2 and TRBJ2-3; D unresolved. The specimen was lung tumor tissue, collected at surgery. The TCR sequence derives from a male donor with early-stage non-small cell lung cancer. The CDR3: CASSPRRRTTDTQYF. The CDR3 DNA reads as TGTGCCAGCAGCCCCCGGCGACGGACCACAGATACGCAGTATTTT. Drawing the rest from reference TRBV7-2 and TRBJ2-3, the complete variable domain is GAGVSQSPSNKVTEKGKDVELRCDPISGHTALYWYRQSLGQGLEFLIYFQGNSAPDKSGLPSDRFSAERTGGSVSTLTIQRTQQEDSAVYLCASSPRRRTTDTQYFGPGTRLTVL.